The T cell receptor beta chain described here comes from a study of shared clonotypes between healthy human individuals (dated by TCRdb to 2018 to 2020). As for the study more broadly: Three men and a couple of women, aged 18 to 49 years, made up the cohort. The study deeply sequenced blood TCR repertoires of several healthy adults to estimate repertoire size and the extent of clonotype sharing between individuals. To increase sequencing depth and limit assay-specific biases, different laboratories used diverse techniques to prepare libraries and sequence TCR repertoires. Per donor, leukapheresis produced somewhere between about 0.8 and 9.5 billion PBMCs. For each donor, CD4 naive and CD4 memory were each run on three plates, CD8 naive on two plates, and CD8 memory on one plate. Overall study results and their limits: Only blood was sampled, and tissue TCR repertoires likely differ from those in blood. Pairwise subsampling indicated that sequencing depth was expected to affect the degree of clonotype sharing among donors. When a few donors were compared, the shared fraction of clonotypes was around 5.1% for naive CD4, 3% to 4% for naive CD8, 2.3% for memory CD4, and 0.4% for memory CD8. Incomplete sequencing was indicated by rarefaction of sorted-subset datasets, despite the large sequencing depth. Naive subsets generally had larger estimated clonotype richness than memory subsets did. Compared with non-shared clonotypes, the clonotypes found in all four sorted-subset donors had higher generation probabilities. The genetic and exposure-history diversity represented was limited by the small number of donors.

The CDR3 runs 15 amino acids, cysteine and phenylalanine included. Just the 45-base CDR3 DNA is kept, in frame starting at base 1. V is clipped by 5 bases and J by 0 bases, and the sequence between their germline boundaries is 13 bases long. For CDR1 and CDR2, the germline V gene (reference sequence) lists MNHEY and SMNVEV. Using the deep immunoSEQ assay, multiplex PCR amplified TCR CDR3 regions from genomic DNA. Extracted genomic DNA from each cell subset was spread evenly across all wells of several immunoSEQ 96-well plates, with each plate serving as a replicate. For sorted subsets, around 200 ng genomic DNA, equal to about 30,000 T cell genomes, was loaded into each replicate PCR. Purified libraries were quantified with a Qubit 3.0 fluorometer, sized on a Bioanalyzer 2100, and re-quantified with the KAPA Library Quantification kit. A separate single-read 150-cycle Illumina NextSeq 550 flow cell was used to sequence each immunoSEQ 96-well plate. The authors' pipeline ran thus. Because the immunoSEQ output held only junctional sequences and lacked quality scores, the filtering could not match the filtering applied to full-length reads. To assign V/J genes and CDR3, sequences were annotated against IMGT germline references using PyIR, a Python wrapper for IgBLAST v1.9. Reads with weak V/J assignments (E-value above 1e-6), missing CDR3, stop codons, out-of-frame junctions, or ambiguous translated residues were removed. V3J clonotypes were defined as sequences sharing an identical inferred V gene, J gene, and CDR3 amino acid sequence. Percentage overlap between repertoires was calculated by dividing the number of shared unique clonotypes by the size of the smaller repertoire. Richness of each repertoire was evaluated using RTK rarefaction, the Chao1 estimator, and Recon v2.1 estimates of unobserved clonotypes. Generation probabilities for all TCRbeta clonotypes obtained by the gDNA method from a handful of donors were computed using OLGA. This is the immuneACCESS table as TCRdb keeps it, with only in-frame sequences that have V and J called. A part of the clones is gone; compared with another copy, unresolved V genes explain less than half, and the rest is unexplained. Clone size and the V and J calls come from that table; the DNA yielded D and trimming. Present in this sample are about 2,200,000 clones, more than 85% of which were seen just once. Around 1.7% of the sample goes to the ten largest clones.

CD8 naive samples were CD45RO-negative cells positively selected for CCR7, giving a CD45RA+CCR7+ population that excluded TemRA cells. The donors were healthy, HIV-negative adults with no recently reported acute infections or vaccinations. Only Caucasian adults living in Nashville, Tennessee, USA were represented among the donors. Blood was collected by leukapheresis, and PBMCs were isolated by Ficoll-Histopaque density gradient centrifugation and then cryopreserved in liquid nitrogen vapor phase. Purity and quantity of every magnetically sorted T cell population were checked by analytical flow cytometry. Genomic DNA was isolated from each sorted fraction and quantified by UV absorbance on a Nanodrop 2000c. Concerning this clone itself: Which antigen it targets is not known. No much larger clone exists at a distance of one base, and base qualities are not known.

This receptor was identified in a man between 18 and 35 years old in good health. Some clones in this sample may be carry-over from other donors' samples. The material sequenced was naive CD8+ T cells from PBMCs. According to the study, the label for this sample's cell subset or site signals: CD45RA+CCR7+. The chain couples TRBV27 to TRBJ2-5; the D gene assignment is ambiguous. The CDR3 in this case is CASSRGGRHQETQYF. The DNA reads as follows: TGTGCCAGCAGTCGAGGCGGACGTCACCAAGAGACCCAGTACTTC.